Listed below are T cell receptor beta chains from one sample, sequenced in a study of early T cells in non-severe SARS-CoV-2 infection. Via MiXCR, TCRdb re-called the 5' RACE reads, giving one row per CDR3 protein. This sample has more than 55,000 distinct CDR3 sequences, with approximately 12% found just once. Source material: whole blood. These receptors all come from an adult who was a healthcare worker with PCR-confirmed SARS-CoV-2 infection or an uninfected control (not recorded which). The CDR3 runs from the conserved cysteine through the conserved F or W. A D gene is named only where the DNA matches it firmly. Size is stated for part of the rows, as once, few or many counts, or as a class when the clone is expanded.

CDR3 protein: CATGLGQGGSEQYF
CDR3 DNA: TGTGCCACCGGCCTTGGGCAGGGGGGATCCGAGCAGTACTTC
J gene: TRBJ2-7
D gene: NA
V gene: TRBV10-3
clone size: many

CDR3 protein: CASSRWGTANGPLHF
CDR3 DNA: TGTGCCAGCAGCCGCTGGGGGACCGCTAACGGACCCCTCCACTTT
J gene: TRBJ1-6
D gene: NA
V gene: TRBV12-3/TRBV12-4
clone size: few

CDR3 protein: CASSENSGGEQYF
CDR3 DNA: TGTGCCAGCAGTGAAAACTCGGGGGGCGAGCAGTACTTC
J gene: TRBJ2-7
D gene: TRBD2
V gene: TRBV6-1
clone size: few

CDR3 protein: CASSLARGRHANEQFF
CDR3 DNA: TGTGCCAGCAGCTTAGCGAGGGGGCGTCACGCTAATGAGCAGTTCTTC
J gene: TRBJ2-1
D gene: TRBD1
V gene: TRBV7-9
clone size: many

CDR3 protein: CSARDPPSGGGNIQYF
CDR3 DNA: TGCAGTGCTAGAGACCCCCCTAGCGGGGGGGGTAACATTCAGTACTTC
J gene: TRBJ2-4
D gene: TRBD2
V gene: TRBV20-1
clone size: NA

CDR3 protein: CSQGEGTDTQYF
CDR3 DNA: TGCAGCCAGGGGGAGGGAACAGATACGCAGTATTTT
J gene: TRBJ2-3
D gene: NA
V gene: TRBV29-1
clone size: NA

CDR3 protein: CASSLGWGRNIQYF
CDR3 DNA: TGTGCCAGCAGTTTGGGGTGGGGCAGAAACATTCAGTACTTC
J gene: TRBJ2-4
D gene: NA
V gene: TRBV12-3/TRBV12-4
clone size: few

CDR3 protein: CSAGTGSNSYNSPLHF
CDR3 DNA: TGCAGTGCTGGAACGGGTAGCAACTCCTATAATTCACCCCTCCACTTT
J gene: TRBJ1-6
D gene: NA
V gene: TRBV20-1
clone size: few

CDR3 protein: CASSRDDNEKQFF
CDR3 DNA: TGTGCCAGCAGCCGGGACGACAATGAAAAGCAGTTCTTC
J gene: TRBJ2-1
D gene: NA
V gene: TRBV7-9
clone size: many

CDR3 protein: CATSRGEARGSNEQFF
CDR3 DNA: TGTGCCACCAGCAGAGGGGAGGCTAGGGGCTCCAATGAGCAGTTCTTC
J gene: TRBJ2-1
D gene: NA
V gene: TRBV15
clone size: NA

CDR3 protein: CSSQSRLANQETQYF
CDR3 DNA: TGCAGTTCCCAATCAAGGCTAGCGAACCAAGAGACCCAGTACTTC
J gene: TRBJ2-5
D gene: NA
V gene: TRBV20-1
clone size: NA

CDR3 protein: CASSHTGQGDGETQYF
CDR3 DNA: TGCGCCAGCAGTCACACGGGACAGGGAGACGGAGAGACCCAGTACTTC
J gene: TRBJ2-5
D gene: TRBD1
V gene: TRBV23-1
clone size: NA

CDR3 protein: CASSVGQGLGETQYF
CDR3 DNA: TGTGCCAGCAGCGTAGGGCAGGGCCTGGGGGAGACCCAGTACTTC
J gene: TRBJ2-5
D gene: NA
V gene: TRBV9
clone size: few

CDR3 protein: CASSQDLGQPYEQYF
CDR3 DNA: TGCGCCAGCAGCCAAGATCTCGGACAGCCTTACGAGCAGTACTTC
J gene: TRBJ2-7
D gene: NA
V gene: TRBV4-3
clone size: NA

CDR3 protein: CASSYGTGNTGELFF
CDR3 DNA: TGTGCCAGCAGTTACGGGACGGGGAACACCGGGGAGCTGTTTTTT
J gene: TRBJ2-2
D gene: NA
V gene: TRBV27
clone size: many

CDR3 protein: CSVVLSTEAFF
CDR3 DNA: TGCAGCGTTGTTCTAAGCACTGAAGCTTTCTTT
J gene: TRBJ1-1
D gene: NA
V gene: TRBV29-1
clone size: NA

CDR3 protein: CSVDVGEETQYF
CDR3 DNA: TGCAGCGTTGATGTGGGGGAGGAGACCCAGTACTTC
J gene: TRBJ2-5
D gene: NA
V gene: TRBV29-1
clone size: many

CDR3 protein: CASGTGGNTGELFF
CDR3 DNA: TGTGCCAGCGGGACAGGGGGAAACACCGGGGAGCTGTTTTTT
J gene: TRBJ2-2
D gene: TRBD1
V gene: TRBV6-6
clone size: many

CDR3 protein: CASSIPGTNYGYTF
CDR3 DNA: TGTGCCAGTAGTATCCCCGGGACTAACTATGGCTACACCTTC
J gene: TRBJ1-2
D gene: NA
V gene: TRBV19
clone size: many

CDR3 protein: CASSSRQGGPSGANVLTF
CDR3 DNA: TGTGCCAGCAGCTCCCGACAGGGGGGCCCTTCTGGGGCCAACGTCCTGACTTTC
J gene: TRBJ2-6
D gene: TRBD1
V gene: TRBV7-2
clone size: many

CDR3 protein: CASSYPGTGVYEQYF
CDR3 DNA: TGTGCCAGCAGTTACCCAGGGACAGGGGTTTACGAGCAGTACTTC
J gene: TRBJ2-7
D gene: TRBD1
V gene: TRBV6-6
clone size: few

CDR3 protein: CATSRWAGAGANVLTF
CDR3 DNA: TGTGCCACCAGCAGGTGGGCAGGGGCTGGGGCCAACGTCCTGACTTTC
J gene: TRBJ2-6
D gene: NA
V gene: TRBV15
clone size: many

CDR3 protein: CASKTGGVNTQHF
CDR3 DNA: TGTGCCAGTAAGACAGGGGGCGTTAACACCCAGCATTTT
J gene: TRBJ1-5
D gene: TRBD1
V gene: TRBV19
clone size: many

CDR3 protein: CASSSRQGDEKLFF
CDR3 DNA: TGTGCCAGCAGCTCCCGACAGGGAGACGAAAAACTGTTTTTT
J gene: TRBJ1-4
D gene: TRBD1
V gene: TRBV7-9
clone size: NA

CDR3 protein: CASSLDGSRTDTQYF
CDR3 DNA: TGTGCCAGCAGCTTAGACGGATCCCGCACAGATACGCAGTATTTT
J gene: TRBJ2-3
D gene: NA
V gene: TRBV7-2
clone size: many

CDR3 protein: CASSTTSGGLRFNEQFF
CDR3 DNA: TGCGCCAGCAGCACGACTAGCGGGGGGCTCAGATTCAATGAGCAGTTCTTC
J gene: TRBJ2-1
D gene: TRBD2
V gene: TRBV4-1
clone size: few

CDR3 protein: CSVEAEGWENYGYTF
CDR3 DNA: TGCAGCGTTGAAGCCGAAGGGTGGGAGAACTATGGCTACACCTTC
J gene: TRBJ1-2
D gene: NA
V gene: TRBV29-1
clone size: NA

CDR3 protein: CASSPEGRPEAFF
CDR3 DNA: TGTGCCAGCAGCCCCGAAGGGAGGCCTGAAGCTTTCTTT
J gene: TRBJ1-1
D gene: NA
V gene: TRBV7-6
clone size: many

CDR3 protein: CAISPGTRAGYNEQFF
CDR3 DNA: TGTGCCATCAGTCCCGGGACTAGAGCCGGTTACAATGAGCAGTTCTTC
J gene: TRBJ2-1
D gene: TRBD2
V gene: TRBV10-3
clone size: many

CDR3 protein: CACQTCGTYKETQYF
CDR3 DNA: TGTGCCTGCCAAACCTGCGGGACTTACAAAGAGACCCAGTACTTC
J gene: TRBJ2-5
D gene: NA
V gene: TRBV30
clone size: many

CDR3 protein: CASSYDTFATNEKLFF
CDR3 DNA: TGTGCCAGCAGTTACGACACATTTGCAACTAATGAAAAACTGTTTTTT
J gene: TRBJ1-4
D gene: NA
V gene: TRBV6-6
clone size: NA

CDR3 protein: CASSPRDSGKLFF
CDR3 DNA: TGTGCCAGCAGCCCACGGGACAGCGGAAAACTGTTTTTT
J gene: TRBJ1-4
D gene: TRBD1
V gene: TRBV7-9
clone size: few

CDR3 protein: CASSPRETGARDYYGYTF
CDR3 DNA: TGTGCCAGCTCACCACGTGAAACAGGGGCGCGTGATTACTATGGCTACACCTTC
J gene: TRBJ1-2
D gene: TRBD1
V gene: TRBV18
clone size: many

CDR3 protein: CASSPVPGGVEEKLFF
CDR3 DNA: TGTGCCAGCTCACCGGTTCCAGGCGGGGTTGAGGAAAAACTGTTTTTT
J gene: TRBJ1-4
D gene: NA
V gene: TRBV18
clone size: NA

CDR3 protein: CASRAANSENTIYF
CDR3 DNA: TGTGCCAGCAGGGCGGCTAACTCTGAAAACACCATATATTTT
J gene: TRBJ1-3
D gene: NA
V gene: TRBV12-3/TRBV12-4
clone size: many

CDR3 protein: CASKVGQGSYEQYF
CDR3 DNA: TGTGCCAGCAAAGTGGGACAGGGGTCTTACGAGCAGTACTTC
J gene: TRBJ2-7
D gene: TRBD1
V gene: TRBV6-1
clone size: many

CDR3 protein: CASSPDSGQDYEQYF
CDR3 DNA: TGTGCCAGCAGTCCTGATTCGGGACAGGACTACGAGCAGTACTTC
J gene: TRBJ2-7
D gene: TRBD1
V gene: TRBV7-2
clone size: NA

CDR3 protein: CSSKDGNTEAFF
CDR3 DNA: TGCAGCTCTAAGGACGGGAACACTGAAGCTTTCTTT
J gene: TRBJ1-1
D gene: NA
V gene: TRBV29-1
clone size: NA

CDR3 protein: CSATTGDSPLHF
CDR3 DNA: TGCAGTGCTACAACAGGGGATTCACCCCTCCACTTT
J gene: TRBJ1-6
D gene: TRBD1
V gene: TRBV20-1
clone size: NA

CDR3 protein: CASSLVKKAKNIQYF
CDR3 DNA: TGTGCCAGCAGCTTAGTCAAGAAAGCCAAAAACATTCAGTACTTC
J gene: TRBJ2-4
D gene: NA
V gene: TRBV7-2
clone size: NA

CDR3 protein: CASSGGMGRTEAFF
CDR3 DNA: TGTGCCAGCAGCGGGGGGATGGGACGCACTGAAGCTTTCTTT
J gene: TRBJ1-1
D gene: NA
V gene: TRBV5-6
clone size: many

CDR3 protein: CASSSGTNQPQHF
CDR3 DNA: TGTGCTAGCAGCTCCGGGACAAATCAGCCCCAGCATTTT
J gene: TRBJ1-5
D gene: NA
V gene: TRBV7-7
clone size: NA

CDR3 protein: CASSPDRGLLSYGYTF
CDR3 DNA: TGTGCCAGCAGCCCAGACAGGGGGCTTCTAAGCTATGGCTACACCTTC
J gene: TRBJ1-2
D gene: TRBD1
V gene: TRBV7-2
clone size: many

CDR3 protein: CASSYVAGVETQYF
CDR3 DNA: TGTGCCAGCAGTTACGTAGCGGGGGTAGAGACCCAGTACTTC
J gene: TRBJ2-5
D gene: TRBD2
V gene: TRBV6-5
clone size: many

CDR3 protein: CASQGGGSSYEQYF
CDR3 DNA: TGCGCCAGCCAAGGCGGGGGGAGCTCCTACGAGCAGTACTTC
J gene: TRBJ2-7
D gene: TRBD2
V gene: TRBV5-1
clone size: NA

CDR3 protein: CASGLVQEAFF
CDR3 DNA: TGTGCTAGTGGTTTGGTACAGGAAGCTTTCTTT
J gene: TRBJ1-1
D gene: NA
V gene: TRBV12-5
clone size: few

CDR3 protein: CASSLVPGGAEETQYF
CDR3 DNA: TGTGCCAGCAGCTTGGTGCCAGGGGGTGCCGAAGAGACCCAGTACTTC
J gene: TRBJ2-5
D gene: TRBD1
V gene: TRBV5-5
clone size: many

CDR3 protein: CASSFSGGIYNEQFF
CDR3 DNA: TGTGCCAGCAGCTTTAGCGGGGGGATATACAATGAGCAGTTCTTC
J gene: TRBJ2-1
D gene: TRBD2
V gene: TRBV11-3
clone size: many